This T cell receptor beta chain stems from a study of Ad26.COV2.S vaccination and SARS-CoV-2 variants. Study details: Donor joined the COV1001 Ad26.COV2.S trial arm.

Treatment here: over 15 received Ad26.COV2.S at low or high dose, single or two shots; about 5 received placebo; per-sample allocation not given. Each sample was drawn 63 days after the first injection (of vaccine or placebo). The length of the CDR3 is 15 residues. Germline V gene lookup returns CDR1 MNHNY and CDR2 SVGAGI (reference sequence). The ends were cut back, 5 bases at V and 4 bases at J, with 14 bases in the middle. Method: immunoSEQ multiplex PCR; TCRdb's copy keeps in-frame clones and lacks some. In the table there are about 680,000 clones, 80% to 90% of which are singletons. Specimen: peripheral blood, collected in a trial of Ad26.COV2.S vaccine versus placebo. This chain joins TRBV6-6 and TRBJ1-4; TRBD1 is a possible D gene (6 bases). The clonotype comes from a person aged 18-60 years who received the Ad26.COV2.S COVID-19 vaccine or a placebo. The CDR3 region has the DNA TGTGCCAGCAGTGCCCAGGGGTTACTTAATGAAAAACTGTTTTTT. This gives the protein CASSAQGLLNEKLFF.